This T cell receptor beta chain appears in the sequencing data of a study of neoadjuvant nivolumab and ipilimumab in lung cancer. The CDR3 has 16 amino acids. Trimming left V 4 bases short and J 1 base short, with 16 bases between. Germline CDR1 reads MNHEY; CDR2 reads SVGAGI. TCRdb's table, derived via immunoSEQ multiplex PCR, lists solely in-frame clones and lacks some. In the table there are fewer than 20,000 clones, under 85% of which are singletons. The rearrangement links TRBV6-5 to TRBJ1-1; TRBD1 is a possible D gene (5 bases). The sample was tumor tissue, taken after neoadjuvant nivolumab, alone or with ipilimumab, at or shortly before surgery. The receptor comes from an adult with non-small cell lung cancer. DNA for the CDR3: TGTGCCAGCAGTTCCGCCCCGGGGGGTGGGAACACTGAAGCTTTCTTT. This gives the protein CASSSAPGGGNTEAFF.